Listed below are T cell receptor beta chains from one sample, sequenced in a study of PD-1 blockade in mismatch repair-deficient tumors. Profiling relied on immunoSEQ multiplex PCR, and the TCRdb table lists in-frame clones only, not all of them. The data contain about 60,000 clones, approximately 90% of them singletons. Source: peripheral blood, taken 52 weeks after starting pembrolizumab. These receptors were taken from an adult with mismatch repair-deficient cancer. Each CDR3 is given with its conserved first and last residue. A D gene is named only where the DNA matches it firmly. Expanded clones get a size class; other rows say once, few or many, or leave the size out.

size: .
V: TRBV7-2
J: TRBJ2-3
D: .
CDR3: CASSLAPARSTDTQYF
DNA: TGTGCCAGCAGCTTAGCGCCCGCCCGGAGCACAGATACGCAGTATTTT

size: .
V: TRBV7-2
J: TRBJ2-3
D: .
CDR3: CASSLDVVADTQYF
DNA: TGTGCCAGCAGCTTGGACGTGGTCGCAGATACGCAGTATTTT

size: once
V: TRBV5-1
J: TRBJ2-2
D: .
CDR3: CASSLAGQGVELFF
DNA: TGCGCCAGCAGCTTGGCCGGTCAGGGTGTTGAGCTGTTTTTT

size: once
V: TRBV30
J: TRBJ2-7
D: .
CDR3: CAWSAYRGGQYF
DNA: TGTGCCTGGAGTGCCTACAGGGGGGGTCAGTACTTC

size: .
V: TRBV27
J: TRBJ2-5
D: TRBD2
CDR3: CASSLRPGGRGSPGETQYF
DNA: TGTGCCAGCAGTTTACGCCCGGGGGGACGGGGCAGCCCGGGGGAGACCCAGTACTTC

size: .
V: TRBV11-2
J: TRBJ2-5
D: .
CDR3: CASSLEGGRETQYF
DNA: TGTGCCAGCAGCTTAGAGGGAGGAAGGGAGACCCAGTACTTC

size: .
V: TRBV30
J: TRBJ1-1
D: .
CDR3: CAWSQRRNTEAFF
DNA: TGTGCCTGGAGCCAGAGGAGGAACACTGAAGCTTTCTTT

size: .
V: TRBV5-1
J: TRBJ2-2
D: TRBD1
CDR3: CASRIGGLTGELFF
DNA: TGCGCCAGCAGGATAGGGGGCCTGACCGGGGAGCTGTTTTTT

size: .
V: TRBV28
J: TRBJ2-2
D: .
CDR3: CASKVQNTGELFF
DNA: TGTGCCAGCAAGGTGCAGAACACCGGGGAGCTGTTTTTT

size: .
V: TRBV11-2
J: TRBJ2-1
D: TRBD2
CDR3: CASSLAGLASSYNEQFF
DNA: TGTGCCAGCAGCTTAGCGGGACTAGCTAGCTCCTACAATGAGCAGTTCTTC

size: .
V: TRBV5-1
J: TRBJ2-5
D: .
CDR3: CASSAPTGRQETQYF
DNA: TGCGCCAGCAGCGCACCAACAGGGCGACAAGAGACCCAGTACTTC

size: .
V: TRBV18
J: TRBJ2-1
D: TRBD2
CDR3: CASSPSIAGGSGNEQFF
DNA: TGTGCCAGCTCACCGAGCATAGCGGGAGGTTCAGGCAATGAGCAGTTCTTC

size: .
V: TRBV7-2
J: TRBJ2-5
D: TRBD2
CDR3: CASSLGSGSFGETQYF
DNA: TGTGCCAGCAGCTTAGGGAGCGGGAGCTTTGGAGAGACCCAGTACTTC

size: .
V: TRBV7-9
J: TRBJ1-1
D: TRBD1
CDR3: CASSFPRTGPNTEAFF
DNA: TGTGCCAGCAGCTTCCCTCGGACAGGGCCGAACACTGAAGCTTTCTTT

size: .
V: TRBV28
J: TRBJ2-7
D: TRBD1
CDR3: CASSFRRTGVHEQYF
DNA: TGTGCCAGCAGTTTTCGACGGACAGGGGTTCACGAGCAGTACTTC

size: .
V: TRBV9
J: TRBJ2-7
D: .
CDR3: CASSVAGPAGEQYF
DNA: TGTGCCAGCAGCGTAGCGGGACCGGCGGGAGAGCAGTACTTC

size: .
V: TRBV7-9
J: TRBJ1-4
D: .
CDR3: CASSLGAGALDEKLFF
DNA: TGTGCCAGCAGCTTAGGGGCGGGGGCTCTCGATGAAAAACTGTTTTTT

size: .
V: TRBV6-5
J: TRBJ1-2
D: .
CDR3: CASSYGSYGYTF
DNA: TGTGCCAGCAGTTACGGGTCCTATGGCTACACCTTC

size: .
V: TRBV30
J: TRBJ1-1
D: TRBD1
CDR3: CAWSVPFAAAGGITEAFF
DNA: TGTGCCTGGAGTGTACCTTTTGCGGCCGCAGGGGGGATCACTGAAGCTTTCTTT

size: .
V: TRBV5-4
J: TRBJ1-4
D: TRBD1
CDR3: CASSLGDRGANEKLFF
DNA: TGTGCCAGCAGCTTGGGGGACAGGGGTGCTAATGAAAAACTGTTTTTT

size: .
V: TRBV9
J: TRBJ1-2
D: .
CDR3: CASSVPRPGQLFNYGYTF
DNA: TGTGCCAGCAGCGTACCCCGACCGGGACAACTCTTTAACTATGGCTACACCTTC

size: few
V: TRBV5-1
J: TRBJ2-7
D: .
CDR3: CASSSAGAHEQYF
DNA: TGCGCCAGCAGCTCGGCGGGGGCCCACGAGCAGTACTTC

size: .
V: TRBV9
J: TRBJ2-3
D: .
CDR3: CASSAVGSTDTQYF
DNA: TGTGCCAGCAGCGCGGTAGGGAGCACAGATACGCAGTATTTT

size: once
V: TRBV19
J: TRBJ1-1
D: .
CDR3: CASHETAEVNTEAFF
DNA: TGTGCCAGTCATGAGACCGCAGAGGTGAACACTGAAGCTTTCTTT

size: .
V: TRBV29-1
J: TRBJ2-2
D: TRBD2
CDR3: CSVETSGTTGELFF
DNA: TGCAGCGTAGAGACTAGCGGGACCACCGGGGAGCTGTTTTTT

size: .
V: TRBV6-6
J: TRBJ2-7
D: TRBD1
CDR3: CASSYSDRGRSEQYF
DNA: TGTGCCAGCAGTTACTCGGACAGGGGGCGGTCCGAGCAGTACTTC

size: .
V: TRBV5-1
J: TRBJ2-3
D: .
CDR3: CASSSKWGVSDTQYF
DNA: TGCGCCAGCAGCTCTAAGTGGGGGGTTTCAGATACGCAGTATTTT